This T cell receptor beta chain is drawn from a study of blood T cell repertoires in COVID-19. The length of the CDR3 is 14 residues. Germline V gene lookup returns CDR1 LNHDA and CDR2 SQIVND (reference sequence). The junction had 4 bases not matched to a gene; V was cut back by 5 bases and J by 1 base. Measured with immunoSEQ multiplex PCR; TCRdb has only the in-frame clones, and not every one. The table includes 490,000 or so clones, roughly 90% detected once. The sequence derives from a woman between 35 and 50 years old who had recovered from COVID-19. The chain couples TRBV19 to TRBJ1-2, with 7 positions matching TRBD1. Sequencing was carried out using PBMCs or T cells enriched from blood (not recorded which). The CDR3 DNA reads TGTGCCAGTAGTCTGGGACAGCTTAACTATGGCTACACCTTC. It codes for CASSLGQLNYGYTF.